Following are 5 T cell receptor beta chains from one sample sequenced in a study of shared clonotypes between healthy human individuals. Terminally differentiated effector memory CD45RA+ cells were excluded from the naive CD8 cells, which were CD45RO-negative and positively selected for CCR7. Only in-frame clones appear in the TCRdb table, and some are missing; sequencing was by immunoSEQ multiplex PCR. The sample has about 2 million clones, roughly 95% seen once. Sequences were obtained from naive CD8+ T cells sorted from blood. These receptor sequences come from a man aged 18 to 30 in good health.

Worth noting for this clone: This CDR3 is also generated by other DNA sequences in the sample. V usage is TRBV6-5 and J usage is TRBJ2-7; D is perhaps TRBD2 (7 bases). Germline V gene data show CDR1 as MNHEY and CDR2 as SVGAGI. Trimming stripped 2 bases from V and 3 bases from J, with 11 bases between. The CDR3 totals 14 residues. CDR3 DNA: TGTGCCAGCAGTTACGGGGGAGGGGGCTACGAGCAGTACTTC. This translates into CASSYGGGGYEQYF.

The chain couples TRBV30 to TRBJ2-3; possible D gene TRBD1, 6 bases. The CDR3 length is 13 residues. V lost 1 base, J lost 4 bases, and 9 bases lay in between. Germline CDR1 is GTSNPN and CDR2 is SVGIG (reference sequence). CDR3 coding DNA: TGTGCCTGGAGTGCCACAGGGTCAGATACGCAGTATTTT. This sequence encodes CAWSATGSDTQYF.

The genes are TRBV27 and TRBJ1-1; tentatively, D is TRBD1 (5 bases). Deletions cut 5 bases from V and 8 bases from J, with 15 bases between. The CDR3 has 13 residues. The germline V gene has CDR1 MNHEY and CDR2 SMNVEV (reference sequence). CDR3 amino acids: CASSILPGGEAFF. CDR3 in DNA: TGTGCCAGCAGTATCCTCCCCGGGGGGGAAGCTTTCTTT.

V and J are TRBV7-9 and TRBJ2-5, with no clear D. There are 15 residues in the CDR3. Between the trimmed V and J ends, which lost 1 base and 4 bases, there was a span of 13 bases. CDR1 is SEHNR, CDR2 FQNEAQ, per germline (reference sequence). CDR3 amino acids: CASSLVFTVGETQYF. The DNA of the CDR3 is TGTGCCAGCAGCTTAGTTTTCACAGTGGGAGAGACCCAGTACTTC.

This chain links TRBV5-6 with TRBJ2-7; no reliable D call. The CDR3 runs 11 residues. The V gene's germline CDR1 is SGHDT and CDR2 YYEEEE. Trimming shortened V by 4 bases and J by 6 bases, and 8 bases separated the two germline ends. The CDR3 region is CASSHPTEQYF. CDR3 nucleotide sequence: TGTGCCAGCAGCCACCCCACCGAGCAGTACTTC.